The rows below give T cell receptor beta chains drawn from one sample of a study of glioma-infiltrating T cells. TCRdb passed the multiplex PCR reads through MiXCR, listing each CDR3 protein once. Among roughly 42,000 distinct CDR3 sequences, 20% to 25% were seen once, and the ten largest hold approximately 6.4%. The source material was glioma tissue, nonneoplastic brain tissue, or PBMCs (not recorded which). The receptors derive from a human donor with low-grade glioma or glioblastoma, undergoing nonglioma brain surgery, or in good health (not recorded which). Each CDR3 is given with its conserved first and last residue. The D gene is left open where the match is weak. Size values are once, few and many counts, or a class for expanded clones, and some rows have none.

TRBJ2-5	13	.	many	TRBV20-1	CSARRGSQETQYF	TGCAGTGCTCGCCGAGGGTCGCAAGAGACCCAGTACTTC
TRBJ1-1	13	.	many	TRBV28	CASSYILNTEAFF	TGTGCCAGCAGTTACATCCTGAACACTGAAGCTTTCTTT
TRBJ2-7	14	.	many	TRBV7-9	CASSTLISGTSQYF	TGTGCCAGCAGCACGCTAATCTCCGGGACTTCGCAGTACTTC
TRBJ1-2	13	.	.	TRBV12-3/TRBV12-4	CVSSRGDGYGYTF	TGTGTTAGCAGTCGGGGGGACGGCTATGGCTACACCTTC
TRBJ2-1	15	TRBD2	.	TRBV11-3	CASSHPGTSGNEQFF	TGTGCCAGCAGTCACCCCGGGACTAGCGGCAATGAGCAGTTCTTC
TRBJ2-1	15	.	.	TRBV3-1	CASSQGGDSYNEQFF	TGTGCCAGCAGCCAAGGGGGGGACTCCTACAATGAGCAGTTCTTC
TRBJ2-3	18	.	.	TRBV7-9	CASSKGSRLAGVPDTQYF	TGTGCCAGCAGCAAGGGGTCGCGGCTAGCTGGGGTCCCGGATACGCAGTATTTT
TRBJ1-1	13	TRBD1	many	TRBV20-1	CSARTGGWSEAFF	TGCAGTGCTAGGACAGGGGGCTGGTCTGAAGCTTTCTTT
TRBJ2-3	15	.	many	TRBV20-1	CSAPTRGIRTDTQYF	TGCAGTGCCCCAACTAGAGGTATAAGGACAGATACGCAGTATTTT
TRBJ1-3	12	.	medium-sized	TRBV6-1	CATLGPPNTIYF	TGTGCCACCCTAGGACCGCCAAACACCATATATTTT
TRBJ2-3	15	TRBD1	.	TRBV5-1	CASSPGQKRTDTQYF	TGCGCCAGCAGCCCGGGACAGAAAAGAACAGATACGCAGTATTTT
TRBJ2-2	13	TRBD1	many	TRBV6-1	CASLDRGNGELFF	TGTGCCAGCCTGGACAGGGGAAACGGGGAGCTGTTTTTT
TRBJ2-3	11	.	many	TRBV28	CASSYRDTQYF	TGTGCCAGCAGTTATCGGGATACGCAGTATTTT
TRBJ2-7	14	TRBD2	many	TRBV28	CASMLNLAGHEQYF	TGTGCCAGCATGTTAAACCTAGCGGGACACGAGCAGTACTTC
TRBJ2-3	14	.	many	TRBV10-3	CAIRRGGSTDTQYF	TGTGCCATCAGGAGGGGCGGAAGCACAGATACGCAGTATTTT
TRBJ2-3	17	.	many	TRBV11-2	CASSKGLTVLSTDTQYF	TGTGCCAGCAGCAAAGGGCTGACAGTGCTTAGCACAGATACGCAGTATTTT
TRBJ2-3	15	.	many	TRBV2	CASSRDGRGTDTQYF	TGTGCCAGCAGCAGGGACGGCCGGGGCACAGATACGCAGTATTTT
TRBJ1-2	14	.	.	TRBV12-5	CASGLGGASYGYTF	TGTGCTAGTGGTTTGGGGGGGGCCAGCTATGGCTACACCTTC
TRBJ2-1	13	TRBD2	.	TRBV29-1	CSGASGSEDEQFF	TGCAGCGGAGCTAGCGGGAGCGAAGATGAGCAGTTCTTC
TRBJ1-1	13	.	many	TRBV6-2/TRBV6-3	CASSYSPATEAFF	TGTGCCAGCAGTTATTCTCCGGCCACTGAAGCTTTCTTT
TRBJ2-3	14	TRBD2	.	TRBV28	CANSIAGGVDTQYF	TGTGCCAACAGTATAGCGGGCGGAGTAGATACGCAGTATTTT
TRBJ1-1	15	.	many	TRBV11-2	CASSLRYYLNTEAFF	TGTGCCAGCAGCTTACGTTATTATTTGAACACTGAAGCTTTCTTT
TRBJ1-2	13	.	many	TRBV19	CASSIIGGSWYTF	TGTGCCAGTAGTATAATAGGGGGGAGTTGGTACACCTTC
TRBJ2-7	14	.	few	TRBV19	CASSPTGRSYEQYF	TGTGCCAGTAGTCCCACCGGGCGATCCTACGAGCAGTACTTC
TRBJ2-7	12	.	.	TRBV3-1	CASRGGAYEQYF	TGTGCCAGCAGGGGGGGGGCATACGAGCAGTACTTC
TRBJ1-2	13	.	.	TRBV28	CAIHKSSNYGYTF	TGTGCCATCCACAAATCTTCTAACTATGGCTACACCTTC
TRBJ1-1	14	.	many	TRBV15	CATSPRGGYTEAFF	TGTGCCACCAGCCCAAGAGGGGGGTACACTGAAGCTTTCTTT
TRBJ1-2	11	.	many	TRBV28	CASSFSDGYTF	TGTGCCAGCAGTTTTTCAGACGGCTACACCTTC
TRBJ1-1	14	.	medium-sized	TRBV28	CASRPGQSNTEAFF	TGTGCCAGCAGACCCGGACAGTCTAACACTGAAGCTTTCTTT
TRBJ1-3	15	.	few	TRBV6-1	CASSGPGESGNTIYF	TGTGCCAGCAGTGGACCAGGGGAGTCTGGAAACACCATATATTTT
TRBJ1-2	16	TRBD1	many	TRBV7-2	CASSLGQGAGDYGYTF	TGTGCCAGCAGCCTGGGACAGGGGGCCGGCGACTATGGCTACACCTTC
TRBJ2-7	14	.	many	TRBV6-6	CASSYSSEGDEQYF	TGTGCCAGCAGTTACAGTAGTGAAGGGGACGAGCAGTACTTC
TRBJ2-1	18	TRBD2	many	TRBV27	CASSLSLASGGFYNEQFF	TGTGCCAGCAGTTTGTCTTTGGCTAGCGGGGGGTTCTACAATGAGCAGTTCTTC
TRBJ2-1	17	.	.	TRBV14	CASSQSRGNGMVNEQFF	TGTGCCAGCAGCCAATCCCGGGGGAACGGGATGGTAAATGAGCAGTTCTTC
TRBJ1-2	14	TRBD1	many	TRBV6-2/TRBV6-3	CASKTGGEDYGYTF	TGTGCCAGCAAAACAGGGGGCGAGGACTATGGCTACACCTTC
TRBJ1-5	13	.	many	TRBV20-1	CSASVQDWKPQHF	TGCAGTGCTAGTGTACAGGATTGGAAGCCCCAGCATTTT
TRBJ2-1	15	.	many	TRBV27	CASSLSRGPYNEQFF	TGTGCCAGCAGTTTATCCCGGGGGCCCTACAATGAGCAGTTCTTC
TRBJ2-7	15	.	many	TRBV27	CASSLYPGPGGEQYF	TGTGCCAGCAGTTTATACCCGGGACCCGGTGGTGAGCAGTACTTC
TRBJ2-1	14	TRBD2	many	TRBV9	CASSTSGKLDEQFF	TGTGCCAGCAGTACTAGCGGGAAATTGGATGAGCAGTTCTTC
TRBJ2-1	13	TRBD1	many	TRBV6-1	CASSETGGYEQFF	TGTGCCAGCAGTGAAACAGGGGGGTATGAGCAGTTCTTC